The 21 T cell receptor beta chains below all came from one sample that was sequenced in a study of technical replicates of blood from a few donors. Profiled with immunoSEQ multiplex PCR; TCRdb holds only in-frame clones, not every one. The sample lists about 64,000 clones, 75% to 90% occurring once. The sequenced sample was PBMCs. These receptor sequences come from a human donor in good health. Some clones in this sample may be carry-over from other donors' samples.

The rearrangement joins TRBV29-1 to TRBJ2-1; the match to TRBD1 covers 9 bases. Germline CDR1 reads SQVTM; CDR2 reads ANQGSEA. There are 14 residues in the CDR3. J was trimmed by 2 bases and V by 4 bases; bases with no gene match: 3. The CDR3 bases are TGCAGCGTTGCCCGGGACAGGGCCTACAATGAGCAGTTCTTC. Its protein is CSVARDRAYNEQFF.

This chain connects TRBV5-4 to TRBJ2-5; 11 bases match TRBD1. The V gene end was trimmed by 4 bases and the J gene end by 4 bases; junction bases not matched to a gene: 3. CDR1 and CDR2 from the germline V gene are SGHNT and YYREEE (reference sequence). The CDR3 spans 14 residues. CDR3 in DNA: TGTGCCAGCAGCCGGGACAGGGGGAGAGAGACCCAGTACTTC. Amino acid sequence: CASSRDRGRETQYF. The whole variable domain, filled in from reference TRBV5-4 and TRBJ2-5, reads ETGVTQSPTHLIKTRGQQVTLRCSSQSGHNTVSWYQQALGQGPQFIFQYYREEENGRGNFPPRFSGLQFPNYSSELNVNALELDDSALYLCASSRDRGRETQYFGPGTRLLVL.

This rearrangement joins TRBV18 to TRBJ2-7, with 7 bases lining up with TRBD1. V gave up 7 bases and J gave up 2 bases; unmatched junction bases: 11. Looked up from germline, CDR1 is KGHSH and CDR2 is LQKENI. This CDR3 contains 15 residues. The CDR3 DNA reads TGTGCCAGCTACGCTCCCGAGACAGGGACCTACGAGCAGTACTTC. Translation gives CASYAPETGTYEQYF.

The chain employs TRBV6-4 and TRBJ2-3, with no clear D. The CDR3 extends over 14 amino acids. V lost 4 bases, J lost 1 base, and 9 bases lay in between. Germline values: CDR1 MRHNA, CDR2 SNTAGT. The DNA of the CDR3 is TGTGCCAGCAGTGTGCAGTATGGCACAGATACGCAGTATTTT. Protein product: CASSVQYGTDTQYF.

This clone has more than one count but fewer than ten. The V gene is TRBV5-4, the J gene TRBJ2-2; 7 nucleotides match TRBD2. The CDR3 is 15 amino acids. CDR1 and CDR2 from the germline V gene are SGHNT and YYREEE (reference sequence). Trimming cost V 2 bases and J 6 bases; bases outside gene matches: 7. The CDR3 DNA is TGTGCCAGCAGCTTTGGACTAGGAGGGTCCGGGGAGCTGTTTTTT. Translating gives CASSFGLGGSGELFF.

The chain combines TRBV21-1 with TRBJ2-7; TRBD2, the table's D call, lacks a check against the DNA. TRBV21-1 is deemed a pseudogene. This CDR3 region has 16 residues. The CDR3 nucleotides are TGTGCCAGCAGCAACTCTAGCGGGAGTGGATTGGACGAGCAGTACTTC. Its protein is CASSNSSGSGLDEQYF.

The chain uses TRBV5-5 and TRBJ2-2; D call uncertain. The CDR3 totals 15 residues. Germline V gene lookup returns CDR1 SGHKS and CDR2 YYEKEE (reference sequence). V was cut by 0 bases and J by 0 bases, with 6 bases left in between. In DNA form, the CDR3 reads TGTGCCAGCAGCTTGGGTACAGCGAACACCGGGGAGCTGTTTTTT. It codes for CASSLGTANTGELFF.

The CDR3, as DNA: TGTGCCACCAGCAGAGATCGACTAGCGGGAGAGACCCAGTACTTC. Residues: CATSRDRLAGETQYF. V and J are TRBV15 and TRBJ2-5, with 10 nucleotides matching TRBD2. V was clipped by 0 bases and J by 4 bases; unmatched bases: 2. CDR1 is LNHNV, CDR2 YYDKDF, per germline (reference sequence). This CDR3 is built from 15 residues.

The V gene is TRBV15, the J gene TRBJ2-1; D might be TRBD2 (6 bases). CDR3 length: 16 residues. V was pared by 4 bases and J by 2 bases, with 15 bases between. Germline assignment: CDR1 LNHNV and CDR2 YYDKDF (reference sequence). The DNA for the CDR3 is TGTGCCACCAGCACTCCCGGGACTTATGCCTACAATGAGCAGTTCTTC. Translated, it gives CATSTPGTYAYNEQFF.

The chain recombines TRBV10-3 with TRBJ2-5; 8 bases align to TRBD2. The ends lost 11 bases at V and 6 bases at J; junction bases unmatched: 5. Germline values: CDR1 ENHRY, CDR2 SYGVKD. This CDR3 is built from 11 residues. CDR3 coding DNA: TGTGCCGTCCGGGGGGGAAAGACCCAGTACTTC. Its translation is CAVRGGKTQYF.

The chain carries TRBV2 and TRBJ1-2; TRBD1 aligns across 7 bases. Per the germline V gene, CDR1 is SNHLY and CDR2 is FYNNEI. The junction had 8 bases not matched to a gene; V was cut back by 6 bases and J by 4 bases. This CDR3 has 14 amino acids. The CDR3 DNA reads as TGTGCCAGCAGAGGACAGGCGTCAATCTATGGCTACACCTTC. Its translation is CASRGQASIYGYTF.

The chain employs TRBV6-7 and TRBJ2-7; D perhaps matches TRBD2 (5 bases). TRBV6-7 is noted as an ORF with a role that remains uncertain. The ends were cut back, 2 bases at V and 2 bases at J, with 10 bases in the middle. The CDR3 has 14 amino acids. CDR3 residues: CASSYSGLAYEQYF. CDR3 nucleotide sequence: TGTGCCAGCAGTTACAGCGGCTTGGCCTACGAGCAGTACTTC.

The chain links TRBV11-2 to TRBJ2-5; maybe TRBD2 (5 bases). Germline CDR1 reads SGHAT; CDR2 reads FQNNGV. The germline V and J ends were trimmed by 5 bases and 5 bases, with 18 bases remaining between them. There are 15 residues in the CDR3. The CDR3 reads CASSKGLEWRETQYF. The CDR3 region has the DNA TGTGCCAGCAGCAAGGGCCTAGAGTGGAGGGAGACCCAGTACTTC.

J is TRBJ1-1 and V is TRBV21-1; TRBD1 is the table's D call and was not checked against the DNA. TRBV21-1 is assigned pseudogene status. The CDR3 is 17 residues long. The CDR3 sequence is CASSNHRDRGDSTEAFF. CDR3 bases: TGTGCCAGCAGCAATCACCGGGACAGGGGGGATTCCACTGAAGCTTTCTTT.

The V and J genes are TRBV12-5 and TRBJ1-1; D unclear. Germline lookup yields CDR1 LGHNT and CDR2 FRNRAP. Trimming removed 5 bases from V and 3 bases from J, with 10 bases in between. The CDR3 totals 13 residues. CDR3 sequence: CASGARGHTEAFF. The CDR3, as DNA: TGTGCTAGTGGTGCTCGCGGGCACACTGAAGCTTTCTTT.

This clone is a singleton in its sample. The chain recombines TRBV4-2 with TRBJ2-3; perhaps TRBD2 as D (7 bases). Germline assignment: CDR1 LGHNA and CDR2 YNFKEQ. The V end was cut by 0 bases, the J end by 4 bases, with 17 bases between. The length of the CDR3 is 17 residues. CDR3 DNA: TGTGCCAGCAGCCAAGATCGGTGGGGGGGCTCCTCAGATACGCAGTATTTT. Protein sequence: CASSQDRWGGSSDTQYF.

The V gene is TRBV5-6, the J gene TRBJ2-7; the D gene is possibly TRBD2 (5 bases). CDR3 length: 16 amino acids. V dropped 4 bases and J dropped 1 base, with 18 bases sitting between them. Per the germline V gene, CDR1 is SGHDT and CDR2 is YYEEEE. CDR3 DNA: TGTGCCAGCAGCCGGGTCGGGGTTTCTATATCCTACGAGCAGTACTTC. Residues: CASSRVGVSISYEQYF.

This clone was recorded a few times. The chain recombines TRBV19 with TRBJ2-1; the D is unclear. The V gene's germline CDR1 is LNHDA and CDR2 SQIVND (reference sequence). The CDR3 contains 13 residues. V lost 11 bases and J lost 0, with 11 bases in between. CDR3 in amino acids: CASRVSSYNEQFF. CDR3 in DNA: TGTGCCTCCCGGGTGAGCTCCTACAATGAGCAGTTCTTC.

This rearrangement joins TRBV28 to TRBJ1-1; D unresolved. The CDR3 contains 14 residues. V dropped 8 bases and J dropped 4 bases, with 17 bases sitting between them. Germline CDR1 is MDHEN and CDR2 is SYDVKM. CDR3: CASLKPQAGTEAFF. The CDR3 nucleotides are TGTGCCAGCCTAAAACCCCAGGCCGGCACTGAAGCTTTCTTT.

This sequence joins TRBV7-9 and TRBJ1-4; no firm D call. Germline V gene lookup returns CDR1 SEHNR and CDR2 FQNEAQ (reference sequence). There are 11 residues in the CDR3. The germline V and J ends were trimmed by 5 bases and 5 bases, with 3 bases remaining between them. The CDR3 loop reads CASSQNEKLFF. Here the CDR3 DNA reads TGTGCCAGCAGCCAAAATGAAAAACTGTTTTTT.

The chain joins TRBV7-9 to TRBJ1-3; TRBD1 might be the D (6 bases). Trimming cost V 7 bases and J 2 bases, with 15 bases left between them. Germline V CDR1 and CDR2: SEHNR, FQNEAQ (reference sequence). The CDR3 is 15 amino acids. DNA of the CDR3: TGTGCCAGCACAAGGGGGATCCTGGCTGGAAACACCATATATTTT. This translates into CASTRGILAGNTIYF.